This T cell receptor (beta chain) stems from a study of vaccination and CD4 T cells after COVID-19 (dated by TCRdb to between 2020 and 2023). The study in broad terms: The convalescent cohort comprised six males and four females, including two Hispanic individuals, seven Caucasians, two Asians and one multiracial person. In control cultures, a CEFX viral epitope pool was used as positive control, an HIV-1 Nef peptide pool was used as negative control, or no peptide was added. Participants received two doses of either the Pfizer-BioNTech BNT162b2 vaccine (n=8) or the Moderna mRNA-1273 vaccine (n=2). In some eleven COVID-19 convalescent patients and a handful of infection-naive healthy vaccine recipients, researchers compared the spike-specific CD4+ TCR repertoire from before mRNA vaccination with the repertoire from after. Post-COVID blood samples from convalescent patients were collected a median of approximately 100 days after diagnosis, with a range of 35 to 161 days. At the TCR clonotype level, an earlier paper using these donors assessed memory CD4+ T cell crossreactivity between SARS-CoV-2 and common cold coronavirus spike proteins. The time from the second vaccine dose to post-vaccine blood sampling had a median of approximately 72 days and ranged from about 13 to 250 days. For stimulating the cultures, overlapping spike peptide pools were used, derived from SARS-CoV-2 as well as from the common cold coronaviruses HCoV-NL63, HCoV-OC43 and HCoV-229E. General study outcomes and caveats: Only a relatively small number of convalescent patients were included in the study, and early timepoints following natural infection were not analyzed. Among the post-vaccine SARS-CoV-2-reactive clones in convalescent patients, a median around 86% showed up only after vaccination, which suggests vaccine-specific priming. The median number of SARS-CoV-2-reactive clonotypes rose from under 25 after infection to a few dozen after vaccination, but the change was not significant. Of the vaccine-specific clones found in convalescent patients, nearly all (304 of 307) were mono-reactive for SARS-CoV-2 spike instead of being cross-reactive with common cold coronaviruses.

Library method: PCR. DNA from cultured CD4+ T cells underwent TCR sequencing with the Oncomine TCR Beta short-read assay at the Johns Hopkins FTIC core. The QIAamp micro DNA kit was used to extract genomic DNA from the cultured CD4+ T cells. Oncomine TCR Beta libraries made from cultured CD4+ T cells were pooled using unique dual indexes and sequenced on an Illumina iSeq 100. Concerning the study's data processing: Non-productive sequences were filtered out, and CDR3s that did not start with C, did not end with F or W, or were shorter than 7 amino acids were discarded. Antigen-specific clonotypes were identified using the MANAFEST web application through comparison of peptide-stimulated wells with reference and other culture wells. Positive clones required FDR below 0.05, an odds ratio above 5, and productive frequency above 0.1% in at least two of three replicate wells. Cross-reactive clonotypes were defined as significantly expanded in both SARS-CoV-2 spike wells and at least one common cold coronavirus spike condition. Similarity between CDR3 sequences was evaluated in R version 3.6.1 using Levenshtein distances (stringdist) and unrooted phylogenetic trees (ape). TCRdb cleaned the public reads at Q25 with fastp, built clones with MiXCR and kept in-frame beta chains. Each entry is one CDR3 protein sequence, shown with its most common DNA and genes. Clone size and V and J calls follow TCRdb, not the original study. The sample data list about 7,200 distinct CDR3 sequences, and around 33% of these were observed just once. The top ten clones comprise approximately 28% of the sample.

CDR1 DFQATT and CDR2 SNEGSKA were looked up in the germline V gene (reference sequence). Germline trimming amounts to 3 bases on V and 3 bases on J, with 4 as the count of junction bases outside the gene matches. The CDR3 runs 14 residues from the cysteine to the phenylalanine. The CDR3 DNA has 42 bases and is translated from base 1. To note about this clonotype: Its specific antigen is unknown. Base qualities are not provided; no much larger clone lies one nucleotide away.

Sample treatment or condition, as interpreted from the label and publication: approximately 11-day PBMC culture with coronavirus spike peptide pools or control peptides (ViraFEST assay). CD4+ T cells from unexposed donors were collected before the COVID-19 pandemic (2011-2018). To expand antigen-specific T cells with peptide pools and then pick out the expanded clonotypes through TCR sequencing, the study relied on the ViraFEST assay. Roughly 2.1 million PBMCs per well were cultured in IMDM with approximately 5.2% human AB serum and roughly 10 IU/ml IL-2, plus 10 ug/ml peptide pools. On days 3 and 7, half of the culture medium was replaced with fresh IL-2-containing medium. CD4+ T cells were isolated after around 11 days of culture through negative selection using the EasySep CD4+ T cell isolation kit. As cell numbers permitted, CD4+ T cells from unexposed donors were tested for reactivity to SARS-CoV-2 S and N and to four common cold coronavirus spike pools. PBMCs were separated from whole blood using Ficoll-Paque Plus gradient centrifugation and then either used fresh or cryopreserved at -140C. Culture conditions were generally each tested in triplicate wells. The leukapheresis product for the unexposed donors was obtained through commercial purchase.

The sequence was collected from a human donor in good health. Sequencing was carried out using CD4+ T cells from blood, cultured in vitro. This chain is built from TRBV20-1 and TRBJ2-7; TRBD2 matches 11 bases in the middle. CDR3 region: CSASLLAGVYEQYF. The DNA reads TGCAGTGCTAGTTTACTAGCGGGGGTCTACGAGCAGTACTTC.